This T cell receptor (beta chain) was identified during a study of cytomegalovirus exposure and HLA in healthy donors. Study outcomes and limitations: Sequencing had likely introduced a cluster of highly shared sequence variants as an artifact.

To note about this clone: The antigen remains unidentified.

There are 15 residues in the CDR3. The germline gives CDR1 MNHEY, CDR2 SMNVEV (reference sequence). The PCR had 60 Vbeta and 13 Jbeta primers. Sequencing was performed with immunoSEQ multiplex PCR; in TCRdb, only in-frame clones are kept and a portion is missing. Of fewer than 200,000 clones in the sample, 80% were seen once. The chain combines TRBV27 with TRBJ2-5; TRBD2 matches 8 bases. The J call is uncertain, as TRBJ2-7 better fits the DNA end. The sequenced material came from PBMCs. The sequence was obtained from a woman aged 45 to 65 in good health and CMV-seropositive. This chain's CDR3 is CASRTRAGVFYEQYF. The CDR3 DNA reads TGTGCCAGCAGGACCCGAGCGGGAGTATTCTACGAGCAGTACTTC.